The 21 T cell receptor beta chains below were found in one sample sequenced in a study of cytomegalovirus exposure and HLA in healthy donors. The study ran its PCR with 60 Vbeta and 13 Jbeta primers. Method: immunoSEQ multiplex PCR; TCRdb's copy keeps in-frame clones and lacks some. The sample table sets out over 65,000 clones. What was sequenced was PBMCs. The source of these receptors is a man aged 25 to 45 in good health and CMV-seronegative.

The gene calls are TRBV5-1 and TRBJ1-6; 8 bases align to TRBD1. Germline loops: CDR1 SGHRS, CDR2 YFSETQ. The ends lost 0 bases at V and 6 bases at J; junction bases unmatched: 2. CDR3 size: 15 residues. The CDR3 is CASSLAGQGNSPLHF. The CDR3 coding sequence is TGCGCCAGCAGCTTGGCCGGACAGGGTAATTCACCCCTCCACTTT.

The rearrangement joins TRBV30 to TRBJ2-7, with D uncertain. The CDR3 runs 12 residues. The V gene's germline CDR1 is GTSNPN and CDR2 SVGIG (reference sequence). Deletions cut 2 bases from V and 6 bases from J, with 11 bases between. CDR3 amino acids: CAWSPKTREQYF. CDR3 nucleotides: TGTGCCTGGAGTCCCAAAACGCGCGAGCAGTACTTC. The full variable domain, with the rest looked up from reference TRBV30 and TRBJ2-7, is SQTIHQWPATLVQPVGSPLSLECTVEGTSNPNLYWYRQAAGRGLQLLFYSVGIGQISSEVPQNLSASRPQDRQFILSSKKLLLSDSGFYLCAWSPKTREQYFGPGTRLTVT.

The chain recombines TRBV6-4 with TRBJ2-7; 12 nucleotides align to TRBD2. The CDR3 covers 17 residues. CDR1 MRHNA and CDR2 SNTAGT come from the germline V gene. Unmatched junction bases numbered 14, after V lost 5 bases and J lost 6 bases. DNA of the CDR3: TGTGCCAGCAGTAGGGGGCCTCTAGCGGGAGGGCCGGGCGAGCAGTACTTC. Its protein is CASSRGPLAGGPGEQYF.

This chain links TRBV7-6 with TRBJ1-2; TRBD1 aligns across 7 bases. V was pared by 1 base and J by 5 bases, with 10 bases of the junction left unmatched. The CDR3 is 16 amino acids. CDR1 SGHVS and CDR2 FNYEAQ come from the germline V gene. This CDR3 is CASSLGRQGIRYGYTF. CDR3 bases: TGTGCCAGCAGCTTAGGCCGACAGGGAATACGGTATGGCTACACCTTC.

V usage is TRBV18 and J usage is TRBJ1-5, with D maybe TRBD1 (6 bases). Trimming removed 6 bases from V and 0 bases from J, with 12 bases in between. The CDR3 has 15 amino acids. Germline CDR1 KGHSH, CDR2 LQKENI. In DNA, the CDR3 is TGTGCCAGCTCGCCGGGACAATATAGCAATCAGCCCCAGCATTTT. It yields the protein CASSPGQYSNQPQHF. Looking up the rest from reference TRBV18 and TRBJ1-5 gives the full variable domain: NAGVMQNPRHLVRRRGQEARLRCSPMKGHSHVYWYRQLPEEGLKFMVYLQKENIIDESGMPKERFSAEFPKEGPSILRIQQVVRGDSAAYFCASSPGQYSNQPQHFGDGTRLSIL.

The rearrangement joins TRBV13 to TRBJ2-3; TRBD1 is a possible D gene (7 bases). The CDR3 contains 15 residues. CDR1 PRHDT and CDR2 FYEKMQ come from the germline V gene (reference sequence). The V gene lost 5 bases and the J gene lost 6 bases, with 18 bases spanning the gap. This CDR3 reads CASSDPVPGGDTQYF. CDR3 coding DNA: TGTGCCAGCAGCGACCCCGTCCCAGGGGGGGATACGCAGTATTTT. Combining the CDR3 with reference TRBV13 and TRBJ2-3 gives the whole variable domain AAGVIQSPRHLIKEKRETATLKCYPIPRHDTVYWYQQGPGQDPQFLISFYEKMQSDKGSIPDRFSAQQFSDYHSELNMSSLELGDSALYFCASSDPVPGGDTQYFGPGTRLTVL.

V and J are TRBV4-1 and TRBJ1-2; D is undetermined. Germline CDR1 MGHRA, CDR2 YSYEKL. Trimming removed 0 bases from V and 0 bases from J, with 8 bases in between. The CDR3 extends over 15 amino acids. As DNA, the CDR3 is TGCGCCAGCAGCCAAGATCGGTCCGCTAACTATGGCTACACCTTC. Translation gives CASSQDRSANYGYTF.

The CDR3 here is CASSGTGDRGHEQYF. In DNA, the CDR3 is TGTGCCAGCAGCGGGACCGGTGACAGGGGGCACGAGCAGTACTTC. The chain links TRBV7-6 to TRBJ2-7; 10 positions match TRBD1. Germline V gene sequence: CDR1 SGHVS, CDR2 FNYEAQ. V dropped 5 bases and J dropped 5; count of bases not matched to a gene: 9. This CDR3 is built from 15 residues. The variable domain in full, completed from reference TRBV7-6 and TRBJ2-7, reads GAGVSQSPRYKVTKRGQDVALRCDPISGHVSLYWYRQALGQGPEFLTYFNYEAQQDKSGLPNDRFSAERPEGSISTLTIQRTEQRDSAMYRCASSGTGDRGHEQYFGPGTRLTVT.

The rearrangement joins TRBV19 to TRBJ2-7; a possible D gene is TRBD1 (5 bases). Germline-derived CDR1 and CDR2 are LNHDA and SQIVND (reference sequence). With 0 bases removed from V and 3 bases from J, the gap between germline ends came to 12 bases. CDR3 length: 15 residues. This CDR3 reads CASSIEGAAFYEQYF. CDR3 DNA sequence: TGTGCCAGTAGTATAGAAGGGGCCGCTTTCTACGAGCAGTACTTC.

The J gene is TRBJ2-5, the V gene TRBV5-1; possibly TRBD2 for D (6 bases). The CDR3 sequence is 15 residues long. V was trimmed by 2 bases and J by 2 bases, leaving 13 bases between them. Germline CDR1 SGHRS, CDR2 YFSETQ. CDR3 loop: CASSFGTVTQETQYF. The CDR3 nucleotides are TGCGCCAGCAGCTTCGGGACTGTGACACAAGAGACCCAGTACTTC. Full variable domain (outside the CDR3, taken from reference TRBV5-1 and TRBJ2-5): KAGVTQTPRYLIKTRGQQVTLSCSPISGHRSVSWYQQTPGQGLQFLFEYFSETQRNKGNFPGRFSGRQFSNSRSEMNVSTLELGDSALYLCASSFGTVTQETQYFGPGTRLLVL.

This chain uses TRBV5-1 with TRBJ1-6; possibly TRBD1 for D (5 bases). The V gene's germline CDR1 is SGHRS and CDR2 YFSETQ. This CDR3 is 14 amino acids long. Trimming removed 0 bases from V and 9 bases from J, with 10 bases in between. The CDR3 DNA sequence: TGCGCCAGCAGCTTGGAACAGGTCGGTTCACCCCTCCACTTT. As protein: CASSLEQVGSPLHF.

The CDR3 sequence is CASRITGGGETQYF. CDR3 nucleotide sequence: TGTGCCAGCAGGATTACAGGGGGAGGGGAGACCCAGTACTTC. This rearrangement joins TRBV27 to TRBJ2-5; D possibly corresponds to TRBD1 (8 bases). The CDR3 spans 14 residues. The germline V gene encodes CDR1 MNHEY and CDR2 SMNVEV (reference sequence). The V end lost 6 bases, the J end lost 5 bases, and 16 bases lay between the germline ends.

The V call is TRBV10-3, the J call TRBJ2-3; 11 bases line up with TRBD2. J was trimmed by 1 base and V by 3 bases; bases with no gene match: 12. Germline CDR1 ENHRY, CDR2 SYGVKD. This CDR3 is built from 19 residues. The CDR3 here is CAISDSSGRPQGGTDTQYF. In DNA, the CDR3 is TGTGCCATCAGTGACTCTAGCGGGAGGCCCCAGGGAGGCACAGATACGCAGTATTTT.

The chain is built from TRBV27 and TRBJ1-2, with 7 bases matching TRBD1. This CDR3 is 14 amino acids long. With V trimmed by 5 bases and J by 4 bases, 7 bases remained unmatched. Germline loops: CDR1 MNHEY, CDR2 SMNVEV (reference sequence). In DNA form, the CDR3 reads TGTGCCAGCAGTCCAGGACAGGTTCCCTATGGCTACACCTTC. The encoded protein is CASSPGQVPYGYTF.

The CDR3 DNA reads as TGTGCCAGCATTAAGAACCCAAAAGGGGGCACTGAAGCTTTCTTT. Translated: CASIKNPKGGTEAFF. The J gene is TRBJ1-1, the V gene TRBV2; TRBD1 might be the D (6 bases). The V and J ends lost 7 bases and 4 bases respectively, with 19 bases between them. Per the germline V gene, CDR1 is SNHLY and CDR2 is FYNNEI. The CDR3 spans 15 residues.

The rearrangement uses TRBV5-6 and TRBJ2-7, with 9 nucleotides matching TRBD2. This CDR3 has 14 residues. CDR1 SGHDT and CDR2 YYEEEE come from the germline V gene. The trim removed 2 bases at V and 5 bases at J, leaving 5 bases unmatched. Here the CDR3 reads CASSFSASGDEQYF. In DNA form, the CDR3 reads TGTGCCAGCAGCTTCTCGGCTAGCGGGGACGAGCAGTACTTC.

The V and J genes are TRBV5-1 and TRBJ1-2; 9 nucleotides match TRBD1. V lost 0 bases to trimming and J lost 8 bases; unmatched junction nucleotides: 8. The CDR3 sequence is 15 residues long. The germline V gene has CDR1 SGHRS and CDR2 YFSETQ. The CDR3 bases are TGCGCCAGCAGCTTGGAAGGACAGGGGCCCCTCGGCTACACCTTC. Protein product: CASSLEGQGPLGYTF.

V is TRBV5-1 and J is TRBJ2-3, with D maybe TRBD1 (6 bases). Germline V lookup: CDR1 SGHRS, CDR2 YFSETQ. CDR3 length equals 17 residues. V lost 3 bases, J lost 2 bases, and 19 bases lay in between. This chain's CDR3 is CASSSTGHGSFTDTQYF. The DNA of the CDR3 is TGCGCCAGCAGCTCTACGGGACACGGATCATTCACAGATACGCAGTATTTT.

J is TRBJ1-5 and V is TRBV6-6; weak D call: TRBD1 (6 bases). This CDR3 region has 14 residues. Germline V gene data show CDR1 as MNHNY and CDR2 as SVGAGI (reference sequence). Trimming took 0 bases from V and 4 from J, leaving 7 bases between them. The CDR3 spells CASSYSQGNQPQHF. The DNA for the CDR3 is TGTGCCAGCAGTTACTCTCAGGGGAATCAGCCCCAGCATTTT.

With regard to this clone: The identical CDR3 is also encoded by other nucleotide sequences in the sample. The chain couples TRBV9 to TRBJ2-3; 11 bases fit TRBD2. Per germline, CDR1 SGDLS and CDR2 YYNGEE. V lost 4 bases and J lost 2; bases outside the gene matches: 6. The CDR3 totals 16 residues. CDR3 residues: CASSLGTSGYTDTQYF. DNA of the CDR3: TGTGCCAGCAGCCTGGGGACTAGCGGCTACACAGATACGCAGTATTTT.

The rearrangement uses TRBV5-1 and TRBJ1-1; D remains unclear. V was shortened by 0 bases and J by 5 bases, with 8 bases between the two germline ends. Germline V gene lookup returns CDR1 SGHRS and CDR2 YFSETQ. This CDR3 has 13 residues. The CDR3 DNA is TGCGCCAGCAGCTTGGCGGGGAGTACTGAAGCTTTCTTT. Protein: CASSLAGSTEAFF.